The clone carrying this T cell receptor (beta chain) was observed a few times. Antigen unknown. Germline-derived CDR1 and CDR2 are MNHNY and SVGAGI (reference sequence). The CDR3 has 14 residues. V lost 6 bases to trimming and J lost 3 bases; unmatched junction nucleotides: 6. From the reads, TCRdb called clonotypes with MiXCR, one entry per CDR3 protein. This sample yields about 280,000 distinct CDR3 sequences, of which roughly a fifth are seen a single time; about 21% belongs to the top ten. The data originate from a study of T cell repertoires in cytomegalovirus infection. In the study overall: In the study, CMV epitopes included recently identified HLA-C-restricted and well-studied HLA-B-restricted ones. CMV infection plus the matching HLA type was flagged by public TCR beta signatures.

This sequence joins TRBV6-6 and TRBJ2-3; 7 bases match TRBD1. Sequencing was performed on cultured PBMCs, taken from culture after CMV antigen stimulation. This sequence was found in a human donor in good health (CMV status not recorded). Some clones in this sample may be carry-over from other donors' samples. CDR3 sequence reads: CASSPDRVTDTQYF. CDR3 coding DNA: TGTGCCAGCAGCCCCGACAGGGTGACAGATACGCAGTATTTT.